This T cell receptor beta chain originates from a study of blood T cells in healthy people across ages. Study-level findings and limits: The study could not conclusively compare naive and antigen-experienced cells, given its unsorted PBMCs. Naive CD4+ cells and diversity were both higher in long-lived donors than in aged donors.

Combining a sample-barcoded 5' primer with a J-beta primer mix, a second PCR ran for roughly 7 to 12 cycles. Each cDNA molecule was tagged by a template-switch adaptor that had 12 random nucleotides. All samples gave at least 2.5 million CDR3-containing paired-end reads. TCRdb re-called the 5' RACE reads with MiXCR, one entry per CDR3 protein. The profile shows 1.5 million to 1.9 million distinct CDR3 sequences, under 55% of them singletons. The CDR3 contains 16 residues. V was trimmed by 4 bases and J by 10 bases, leaving 26 bases between them. This clonotype was counted a few times. Its antigen is currently unknown.

The clonotype comes from a woman younger than 30 in good health. Specimen: blood. The chain joins TRBV12-3 or TRBV12-4 to TRBJ2-7; D tentatively fits TRBD1 or TRBD2 (5 bases each). As DNA, the CDR3 is TGTGCCAGCAGTTCAGCCGGGACCTCGCACGGCTTCCTCCAGTACTTC. This gives the protein CASSSAGTSHGFLQYF.